The rows below give T cell receptor beta chains drawn from one sample of a study of beta chain features in type 1 diabetes. Measured with immunoSEQ multiplex PCR; TCRdb has only the in-frame clones, and not every one. The sample lists 300,000 to 450,000 clones, roughly 12% occurring once. The sequenced sample was naive CD4+ T cells from blood. The receptors here all came from a man aged 18 to 35 in good health. Both conserved end residues are part of each CDR3.

CDR3 protein | J gene | V gene
CASSQDMNTEAFF | TRBJ1-1 | TRBV14
CASSSTFRGRKAFF | TRBJ1-1 | TRBV7-2
CASSLDREIDTQYF | TRBJ2-3 | TRBV5-1
CASSQDPRGTDTQYF | TRBJ2-3 | TRBV4-2
CASSIARGTYEQYF | TRBJ2-7 | TRBV7-8
CASSLRTSGGSYNEQFF | TRBJ2-1 | TRBV4-2
CASSSGISGRDEQYF | TRBJ2-7 | TRBV28
CASSGLAGTSTDTQYF | TRBJ2-3 | TRBV28
CAWGRGSNQPQHF | TRBJ1-5 | TRBV30
CASSPRQWETQYF | TRBJ2-5 | TRBV5-4
CAWIPGQGVETEAFF | TRBJ1-1 | TRBV30
CASVAQGAYQPQHF | TRBJ1-5 | TRBV6-6
CASREDRKYGYTF | TRBJ1-2 | TRBV28
CASRSLGVWDQPQHF | TRBJ1-5 | TRBV28
CASSASGRAGQETQYF | TRBJ2-5 | TRBV9
CASSLQGTDTQYF | TRBJ2-3 | TRBV5-6
CASSQEGLAGADTQYF | TRBJ2-3 | TRBV4-2
CASSHREGGYTF | TRBJ1-2 | TRBV11-2
CASSGGPSGTEAFF | TRBJ1-1 | TRBV28
CASSPGANLQGYEQYF | TRBJ2-7 | TRBV5-4
CSVVGVEQYF | TRBJ2-7 | TRBV29-1
CASSQTSGTSGQETQYF | TRBJ2-5 | TRBV4-2
CASSLPIQGANEQFF | TRBJ2-1 | TRBV5-1
CASSFSNTGELFF | TRBJ2-2 | TRBV7-9
CASSRDSFSYEQYF | TRBJ2-7 | TRBV19
CATQRPSGANVLTF | TRBJ2-6 | TRBV6-5
CASSVPGQGTYEQYF | TRBJ2-7 | TRBV28
CASGKGQTNEKLFF | TRBJ1-4 | TRBV13
CASRQLGLAGTTDTQYF | TRBJ2-3 | TRBV19
CASRPLMSEQYF | TRBJ2-7 | TRBV28
CASIIAGGYIQYF | TRBJ2-4 | TRBV21-1
CASSLGGGHYNEQFF | TRBJ2-1 | TRBV13
CASSVAGHGETQYF | TRBJ2-5 | TRBV9
CASSLTGTGPYEQYF | TRBJ2-7 | TRBV7-2
CASSLTGGGDQPQHF | TRBJ1-5 | TRBV7-2
CASSRTSGGAGTGELFF | TRBJ2-2 | TRBV5-4
CASSFGQAQETQYF | TRBJ2-5 | TRBV5-1
CASSLGVGGEKLFF | TRBJ1-4 | TRBV7-2
CSASLVYEQYF | TRBJ2-7 | TRBV20-1
CATKGQGDHSNQPQHF | TRBJ1-5 | TRBV19
CASSPTRTRSPLHF | TRBJ1-6 | TRBV7-9
CASSLVSGLNYGYTF | TRBJ1-2 | TRBV7-2
CSVQGAVTEAFF | TRBJ1-1 | TRBV29-1
CAITPTGTGGSEAFF | TRBJ1-1 | TRBV10-3
CAWSGSWAGGYEQYF | TRBJ2-7 | TRBV30
CASSEPGEDTQYF | TRBJ2-3 | TRBV25-1
CASSSGLAGGQDTQYF | TRBJ2-3 | TRBV7-3
CASFRIPGTSGRDEQFF | TRBJ2-1 | TRBV5-1
CAWDAVGTGGEKLFF | TRBJ1-4 | TRBV30
CASSRLGEGGYTF | TRBJ1-2 | TRBV7-2
CASGLMSGTDEQFF | TRBJ2-1 | TRBV7-9
CASSSGLVLIKGETQYF | TRBJ2-5 | TRBV28
CASSSDSYNEQFF | TRBJ2-1 | TRBV5-1
CASGTAYNEQFF | TRBJ2-1 | TRBV6-5
CASSEFTGRGSQTQYF | TRBJ2-5 | TRBV25-1
CASSLDRRTSGRAPTDTQYF | TRBJ2-3 | TRBV11-2
CASSLRSTVRYF | TRBJ2-7 | TRBV23-1
CASSMTVTNTEAFF | TRBJ1-1 | TRBV9
CASSEAPGTGLDYGYTF | TRBJ1-2 | TRBV2